These 27 T cell receptor beta chains were sequenced from one sample in a study of T-cell reconstitution after alpha-beta-depleted transplantation in children. Preparing the TCRbeta library involved the use of unique molecular identifiers. Using its own MiXCR run on the PCR reads, TCRdb lists one record per CDR3 protein. The table includes some 150,000 distinct CDR3 sequences, more than 8% detected once. Sequencing was performed on PBMCs, mostly from graft donor cells, taken 180 days after TCRalphabeta/CD19-depleted stem cell transplant. The receptors here all came from a female patient aged 2 to 10 who had a stem cell transplant for congenital amegakaryocytic thrombocytopenia, so the T cells may come from the graft donor.

Relative to its sample, this clonotype is large. The rearrangement joins TRBV20-1 to TRBJ2-5; no definite D call. Germline V lookup: CDR1 DFQATT, CDR2 SNEGSKA (reference sequence). Trimming cost V 2 bases and J 5 bases, with 12 bases left between them. The CDR3 is 13 amino acids. The CDR3 nucleotides are TGCAGTGCTAGAAGTCAGAGAAGGGAGACCCAGTACTTC. Protein sequence: CSARSQRRETQYF.

This clonotype was observed at least ten times. This chain links TRBV5-5 with TRBJ2-7; 10 bases match TRBD1. Germline values: CDR1 SGHKS, CDR2 YYEKEE (reference sequence). Losses at the gene ends were 4 bases for V and 4 bases for J; bases not matched to a gene: 5. The CDR3 length is 14 residues. The DNA for the CDR3 is TGTGCCAGCAGCACCGGGACAGGGGTTTACGAGCAGTACTTC. Amino acid sequence: CASSTGTGVYEQYF.

This clonotype was counted at least ten times. The chain couples TRBV20-1 to TRBJ2-7; the D is unclear. The CDR3 length is 13 residues. The germline V gene encodes CDR1 DFQATT and CDR2 SNEGSKA (reference sequence). The V end was cut by 4 bases, the J end by 2 bases, with 12 bases between. The CDR3 sequence: CSATEFVPYEQYF. In DNA form, the CDR3 reads TGCAGTGCTACCGAGTTCGTACCCTACGAGCAGTACTTC.

This clonotype was found a few times. The chain couples TRBV6-1 to TRBJ2-1; D might be TRBD1 or TRBD2, each matching 5 bases. Trimming took off 6 bases at V and 6 bases at J, with 15 bases between the two ends. Germline CDR1 reads MNHNS; CDR2 reads SASEGT. The length of the CDR3 is 14 residues. CDR3 sequence reads: CASSRDPGSNEQFF. The CDR3 DNA is TGTGCCAGCAGCCGGGACCCGGGGTCCAATGAGCAGTTCTTC.

This clonotype was detected ten times or more. The chain combines TRBV25-1 with TRBJ2-3; D remains ambiguous. The V and J ends lost 3 bases and 2 bases respectively, with 9 bases between them. The CDR3 contains 14 residues. Germline values: CDR1 MGHDK, CDR2 SYGVNS. The CDR3 bases are TGTGCCAGCAGTGACCCTCCGATCACAGATACGCAGTATTTT. Amino acid sequence: CASSDPPITDTQYF.

This clonotype was counted ten times or more. The V call is TRBV7-9, the J call TRBJ2-7, with D hard to call. Germline values: CDR1 SEHNR, CDR2 FQNEAQ (reference sequence). The CDR3 loop spans 14 amino acids. Trimming took 1 base from V and 3 from J, leaving 10 bases between them. The CDR3 nucleotides read TGTGCCAGCAGCTTAGGGGGAAGGAACTACGAGCAGTACTTC. It encodes CASSLGGRNYEQYF.

This clonotype has a count of ten or more. The V gene is TRBV4-3, the J gene TRBJ2-1; possibly TRBD2 for D (6 bases). V was cut by 1 base and J by 8 bases, with 9 bases left in between. Germline V gene lookup returns CDR1 LGHNA and CDR2 YSLEER. CDR3 size: 13 residues. CDR3 protein: CASSQASVDEQFF. For the CDR3, the DNA is TGCGCCAGCAGCCAAGCTAGCGTGGATGAGCAGTTCTTC.

This clonotype has at least ten counts. The chain joins TRBV6-1 to TRBJ1-1; tentatively, D is TRBD1 (6 bases). Germline CDR1 and CDR2: MNHNS and SASEGT. Trimming took 7 bases from V and 5 from J, leaving 14 bases between them. The CDR3 spans 13 residues. CDR3 nucleotides: TGTGCCAGCACACAGGGAGGAACGACTGAAGCTTTCTTT. Its protein is CASTQGGTTEAFF.

The chain carries TRBV5-1 and TRBJ1-6; D unclear. CDR1 SGHRS and CDR2 YFSETQ come from the germline V gene. This CDR3 has 16 amino acids. The V gene lost 0 bases and the J gene lost 10 bases, with 17 bases spanning the gap. CDR3 in amino acids: CASSLEGFPRTSPLHF. CDR3 coding DNA: TGCGCCAGCAGCTTGGAAGGTTTCCCTCGTACATCACCCCTCCACTTT.

This clonotype was recorded many times. This chain uses TRBV28 with TRBJ2-5; weak D call: TRBD1 (5 bases). The V and J ends lost 3 bases and 2 bases respectively, with 16 bases between them. The CDR3 has 16 amino acids. Germline CDR1 MDHEN, CDR2 SYDVKM. CDR3 loop: CASSFSPYRSQETQYF. The CDR3 DNA is TGTGCCAGCAGTTTTTCCCCCTACAGGTCTCAAGAGACCCAGTACTTC.

This clonotype was counted at least ten times. The chain is built from TRBV12-3 or TRBV12-4 and TRBJ2-7; 9 bases line up with TRBD2. The CDR3 is made up of 16 amino acids. J was trimmed by 4 bases and V by 6 bases; bases with no gene match: 13. The CDR3 region has the DNA TGTGCCAGCAGAGGCGTGTGGGGTAGCGGGGGTTACGAGCAGTACTTC. It encodes CASRGVWGSGGYEQYF.

This clonotype was detected ten times or more. The chain links TRBV20-1 to TRBJ1-5; possibly TRBD1 for D (6 bases). The CDR3 has 13 amino acids. Germline CDR1 and CDR2: DFQATT and SNEGSKA (reference sequence). With 6 bases removed from V and 0 bases from J, the gap between germline ends came to 9 bases. The CDR3 region is CSARTDSNQPQHF. The CDR3 DNA reads TGCAGTGCCAGGACAGATAGCAATCAGCCCCAGCATTTT.

The chain joins TRBV12-3 or TRBV12-4 to TRBJ2-7, with TRBD1 as a possible D gene (5 bases). This CDR3 spans 14 amino acids. Deletions cut 3 bases from V and 3 bases from J, with 12 bases between. The CDR3 here is CASSFSAQGYEQYF. The CDR3 region has the DNA TGTGCCAGCAGTTTCAGCGCCCAGGGCTACGAGCAGTACTTC.

This chain joins TRBV10-3 and TRBJ1-5; TRBD1 agrees at 11 bases. V lost 6 bases to trimming and J lost 0 bases; unmatched junction nucleotides: 4. The CDR3 runs 16 residues. Germline CDR1 is ENHRY and CDR2 is SYGVKD. The CDR3 reads CAISEGTGGSNQPQHF. The CDR3 DNA reads TGTGCCATCAGCGAAGGGACAGGGGGTAGCAATCAGCCCCAGCATTTT.

This clonotype was seen ten or more times. V usage is TRBV20-1 and J usage is TRBJ2-2; 10 bases are shared with TRBD2. CDR1 and CDR2 from the germline V gene are DFQATT and SNEGSKA (reference sequence). CDR3 length: 14 residues. Trimming removed 5 bases from V and 8 bases from J; junction bases left unmatched: 8. The CDR3 sequence is CSASSGSFLGELFF. DNA for the CDR3: TGCAGTGCTTCTAGCGGGAGCTTTTTGGGGGAGCTGTTTTTT.

This clonotype showed up many times. The chain is built from TRBV28 and TRBJ2-7; the match to TRBD2 covers 13 bases. The germline CDR1 and CDR2 sequences are MDHEN and SYDVKM. The J segment lost 5 bases and the V segment lost 4 bases, leaving 8 bases of the junction unmatched. The CDR3 covers 16 residues. The CDR3 DNA sequence: TGTGCCAGCAGTTGGGGGACTAGCGGGATGTTGGACGAGCAGTACTTC. This encodes CASSWGTSGMLDEQYF.

This clonotype was counted only a few times. This sequence joins TRBV7-9 and TRBJ1-5; D unresolved. Trimming cost V 5 bases and J 4 bases, with 21 bases left between them. The CDR3 consists of 17 residues. Looked up from germline, CDR1 is SEHNR and CDR2 is FQNEAQ (reference sequence). The CDR3 coding sequence is TGTGCCAGCAGCCCCGGCCGGCAGACCTGGGGTAATCAGCCCCAGCATTTT. It translates to CASSPGRQTWGNQPQHF.

This clonotype was found many times. The chain links TRBV4-1 to TRBJ1-1; no clear D gene. V was shortened by 0 bases and J by 1 base, with 9 bases between the two germline ends. CDR3 size: 15 residues. Germline CDR1 MGHRA, CDR2 YSYEKL. This CDR3 reads CASSQERQANTEAFF. DNA for the CDR3: TGCGCCAGCAGCCAAGAGCGTCAGGCGAACACTGAAGCTTTCTTT.

This clonotype was seen ten or more times. This chain joins TRBV5-5 and TRBJ2-1; 7 nucleotides match TRBD1. The CDR3 loop spans 15 amino acids. Trimming took 4 bases from V and 7 from J; bases not matched to a gene: 11. Per the germline V gene, CDR1 is SGHKS and CDR2 is YYEKEE (reference sequence). The DNA for the CDR3 is TGTGCCAGCAGCGATACCGGGACAGTCCTTAATGAGCAGTTCTTC. Translation gives CASSDTGTVLNEQFF.

J is TRBJ1-1 and V is TRBV6-1; TRBD1 might be the D (5 bases). CDR1 is MNHNS, CDR2 SASEGT, per germline. Trimming removed 3 bases from V and 4 bases from J, with 15 bases in between. The CDR3 spans 15 residues. The CDR3 DNA sequence: TGTGCCAGCAGTGACGGCAGGGTGGAGAGCACTGAAGCTTTCTTT. As protein: CASSDGRVESTEAFF.

This clonotype was recorded many times. The V call is TRBV18, the J call TRBJ2-3; unclear D gene. CDR1 is KGHSH, CDR2 LQKENI, per germline. V shed 1 base and J shed 4 bases, with 9 bases lying between them. The CDR3 is made up of 14 amino acids. CDR3 DNA sequence: TGTGCCAGCTCACCACAGGGAACCTCAGATACGCAGTATTTT. It codes for CASSPQGTSDTQYF.

This clonotype was counted between two and nine times. The J gene is TRBJ1-2, the V gene TRBV5-1; 7 bases agree with TRBD1. Germline-derived CDR1 and CDR2 are SGHRS and YFSETQ. V was clipped by 0 bases and J by 0 bases; unmatched bases: 2. This CDR3 has 15 residues. CDR3 amino acids: CASSLEGQPNYGYTF. Written as DNA, the CDR3 is TGCGCCAGCAGCTTGGAGGGACAGCCTAACTATGGCTACACCTTC.

At least ten counts were recorded for this clonotype. This chain joins TRBV7-6 and TRBJ2-3; no firm D call. V was clipped by 1 base and J by 1 base, with 6 bases between them. Germline V gene data show CDR1 as SGHVS and CDR2 as FNYEAQ. The length of the CDR3 is 14 residues. The CDR3 DNA follows: TGTGCCAGCAGCTTAGAACCCCGCACAGATACGCAGTATTTT. Its protein is CASSLEPRTDTQYF.

This clonotype turned up a few times. Just one base apart from a much larger clone, this may be a read error. The chain carries TRBV2 and TRBJ2-4, with 8 bases matching TRBD1. In germline, CDR1 is SNHLY, CDR2 FYNNEI. The CDR3 is 15 amino acids. The CDR3 DNA sequence: TGTGCCAGCAGTCCGTCAGGGGGCGTTCGAAACAGTCAGTACTTC. It yields the protein CASSPSGGVRNSQYF.

This clonotype occurred many times. This chain joins TRBV7-9 and TRBJ1-1; D uncertain. Germline assignment: CDR1 SEHNR and CDR2 FQNEAQ (reference sequence). The CDR3 spans 14 residues. Trimming removed 0 bases at V and 1 base at J, with 6 bases between. The CDR3: CASSLAQPNTEAFF. In DNA, the CDR3 is TGTGCCAGCAGCTTAGCACAACCGAACACTGAAGCTTTCTTT. Using reference TRBV7-9 and TRBJ1-1 for the parts outside the CDR3, the full variable domain is DTGVSQNPRHKITKRGQNVTFRCDPISEHNRLYWYRQTLGQGPEFLTYFQNEAQLEKSRLLSDRFSAERPKGSFSTLEIQRTEQGDSAMYLCASSLAQPNTEAFFGQGTRLTVV.

This clonotype has more than one count but fewer than ten. CDR3 region: CASSRARDGVETQYF. CDR3 sequence (DNA): TGCGCCAGCAGTCGGGCCAGGGACGGAGTGGAGACCCAGTACTTC. This chain joins TRBV10-1 and TRBJ2-5; D could derive from TRBD1 or TRBD2 (5 bases each). Germline values: CDR1 WNHNN, CDR2 SYGVQD (reference sequence). This CDR3 has 15 residues. Trimming left V 5 bases short and J 5 bases short, with 18 bases between.

A few counts support this clonotype. The chain is built from TRBV20-1 and TRBJ2-5; D is possibly TRBD1 (5 bases). CDR1 and CDR2 (germline): DFQATT, SNEGSKA (reference sequence). The length of the CDR3 is 14 residues. Trimming removed 3 bases at V and 5 bases at J, with 16 bases between. The CDR3 here is CSASRSGIPETQYF. Written as DNA, the CDR3 is TGCAGTGCTAGCCGCTCAGGGATTCCGGAGACCCAGTACTTC.